This T cell receptor beta chain was retrieved from a study of cytomegalovirus exposure and HLA in healthy donors. The PCR employed 60 Vbeta primers together with 13 Jbeta primers. Produced via immunoSEQ multiplex PCR; TCRdb's table is partial and in-frame only. The sample records 90,000 or so clones, 65% to 90% being singletons. Germline V lookup: CDR1 ENHRY, CDR2 SYGVKD. The CDR3 length is 15 residues. Trimming removed 3 bases from V and 2 bases from J, with 14 bases in between. The origin of this receptor is a man younger than 45 in good health and CMV-seropositive. Sequencing was performed on PBMCs. V usage is TRBV10-3 and J usage is TRBJ2-7; the D is unclear. CDR3 sequence: CAISDVVGSTYEQYF. The CDR3 DNA sequence: TGTGCCATCAGTGACGTTGTCGGGTCGACCTACGAGCAGTACTTC.